One and the same sample provided the 12 T cell receptor beta chains below, sequenced in a study of shared clonotypes between healthy human individuals (dated by TCRdb to the early 2020s). The method was the immunoSEQ multiplex PCR assay. Entries here come from immuneACCESS through TCRdb and include only in-frame sequences with V and J called. Some clones fail to appear in such tables; in the studies checked, an unresolved V gene covers under half of the shortfall, and the cause of the remainder is unknown. The sample table shows millions of clones, and over 85% are seen once. The ten top clones hold approximately 0.13% of the sample. The specimen was naive CD4+ T cells sorted from blood. Read against the paper, the sample's cell subset or site label means: CD45RA+ positively selected. The receptors stem from a man aged 18 to 35 in good health.

This sequence joins TRBV4-3 and TRBJ2-1; D is possibly TRBD2 (5 bases). This CDR3 region has 17 residues. Trimming shortened V by 0 bases and J by 1 base, and 13 bases separated the two germline ends. Germline V gives CDR1 LGHNA, CDR2 YSLEER. The CDR3 protein is CASSQDGPADSYNEQFF. In DNA form, the CDR3 reads TGCGCCAGCAGCCAAGATGGGCCAGCGGATTCCTACAATGAGCAGTTCTTC.

This chain links TRBV27 with TRBJ2-7; D unclear. This CDR3 is built from 13 residues. Trimming pared 5 bases from V and 1 base from J, leaving 9 bases between. The germline gives CDR1 MNHEY, CDR2 SMNVEV (reference sequence). CDR3 sequence (DNA): TGTGCCAGCAGTAGAAGACAATCCTACGAGCAGTACTTC. This encodes CASSRRQSYEQYF.

The table lists this clone with a count of one. V gene TRBV27 combines with J gene TRBJ1-2; D not resolved. Trimming removed 3 bases at V and 2 bases at J, with 16 bases between. Germline V gene lookup returns CDR1 MNHEY and CDR2 SMNVEV (reference sequence). This CDR3 contains 16 residues. As DNA, the CDR3 is TGTGCCAGCAGTTTGAACAGTGTGGTGCCGAACTATGGCTACACCTTC. It specifies CASSLNSVVPNYGYTF.

The rearrangement uses TRBV28 and TRBJ2-2, with 10 bases fitting TRBD2. V was pared by 4 bases and J by 3 bases, with 5 bases of the junction left unmatched. Germline V gene sequence: CDR1 MDHEN, CDR2 SYDVKM. CDR3 size: 16 residues. This chain's CDR3 is CASSSESGRDTGELFF. CDR3 nucleotide sequence: TGTGCCAGCAGTTCCGAAAGCGGGAGGGACACCGGGGAGCTGTTTTTT.

The chain combines TRBV4-3 with TRBJ1-3; no clear D gene. The germline gives CDR1 LGHNA, CDR2 YSLEER. The CDR3 extends over 16 amino acids. V lost 0 bases and J 0 bases, leaving 9 bases between the germline ends. The CDR3 nucleotides are TGCGCCAGCAGCCAAGAACGGCAAAGCTCTGGAAACACCATATATTTT. This sequence encodes CASSQERQSSGNTIYF.

The chain recombines TRBV6-6 with TRBJ1-2; 8 nucleotides align to TRBD1. Germline V gene lookup returns CDR1 MNHNY and CDR2 SVGAGI (reference sequence). CDR3 length: 15 amino acids. V gave up 6 bases and J gave up 5 bases; unmatched junction bases: 11. The DNA of the CDR3 is TGTGCCAGCAGACCCTCTGGACAGGGAGGGTATGGCTACACCTTC. It translates to CASRPSGQGGYGYTF.

The chain couples TRBV7-2 to TRBJ2-7; 8 nucleotides align to TRBD2. The CDR3 is made up of 15 amino acids. Germline lookup yields CDR1 SGHTA and CDR2 FQGNSA. J gave up 3 bases and V 5 bases, and 9 bases lay outside the gene matches. CDR3 DNA: TGTGCCAGCAGCGCAGATAGCGGGAAGCTCTACGAGCAGTACTTC. Its protein is CASSADSGKLYEQYF.

This chain joins TRBV5-4 and TRBJ2-5; 8 nucleotides agree with TRBD1. V trimming: 4 bases; J trimming: 5 bases; junction bases outside the gene matches: 10. Germline CDR1 is SGHNT and CDR2 is YYREEE (reference sequence). CDR3 size: 15 residues. This CDR3 is CASSLQGQGRETQYF. DNA of the CDR3: TGTGCCAGCAGCCTCCAAGGACAGGGAAGGGAGACCCAGTACTTC.

This clone was detected once. The chain uses TRBV4-1 and TRBJ2-3, with 11 nucleotides matching TRBD2. CDR1 is MGHRA and CDR2 is YSYEKL in the germline V gene. CDR3 length: 16 amino acids. After removal of 5 bases from V and 7 bases from J, the junction contained 11 bases not matched to a gene. In DNA form, the CDR3 reads TGCGCCAGCAGCGAAATGATAGCGGGAGGGATGAATACGCAGTATTTT. It yields the protein CASSEMIAGGMNTQYF.

The chain recombines TRBV28 with TRBJ2-5; D is undetermined. CDR3 length: 14 amino acids. From germline, CDR1 is MDHEN and CDR2 SYDVKM. Trimming stripped 5 bases from V and 1 base from J, with 11 bases between. CDR3: CASSPTDRQETQYF. DNA for the CDR3: TGTGCCAGCAGTCCAACAGATCGCCAAGAGACCCAGTACTTC.

In its sample, this clone was seen once. This sequence joins TRBV5-1 and TRBJ2-7; possibly TRBD2 for D (5 bases). This CDR3 comprises 15 residues. Per germline, CDR1 SGHRS and CDR2 YFSETQ. Trimming removed 4 bases from V and 2 bases from J, with 16 bases in between. The CDR3 here is CASSLSHPGTYEQYF. DNA of the CDR3: TGCGCCAGCAGCCTCTCACACCCGGGAACCTACGAGCAGTACTTC.

The chain joins TRBV2 to TRBJ2-2, with a possible D match to TRBD1 (6 bases). CDR1 is SNHLY, CDR2 FYNNEI, per germline. This CDR3 is built from 15 residues. V lost 5 bases, J lost 5 bases, and 15 bases lay in between. The CDR3, as DNA: TGTGCCAGCAGTCAGTGGAACAGGGAGACCGGGGAGCTGTTTTTT. This encodes CASSQWNRETGELFF.